The entry below gives a single T cell receptor beta chain sequence along with its context. CDR1 and CDR2 from the germline V gene are MDHEN and SYDVKM. CDR3 length: 14 residues. J gave up 5 bases and V 5 bases, and 8 bases lay outside the gene matches. Original methodology: Amplification with reference gene primers provided the estimates of nucleated cell counts. Some clones are missing from TCRdb's copy, which holds only in-frame ones; the method was immunoSEQ multiplex PCR. The V and J calls and clone size are taken from that table; D and trimming were inferred from the DNA. The sample includes tens of thousands of clones, 90% to 95% of them seen just once. The entry originates in a study of blood T cell repertoires in COVID-19.

Material: peripheral blood. The TCR comes from a woman in her 50s in a cohort sampled during active COVID-19. The chain combines TRBV28 with TRBJ1-1; the match to TRBD1 covers 7 bases. CDR3: CASSGTVALTEAFF. CDR3 in DNA: TGTGCCAGCAGTGGGACAGTCGCGTTGACTGAAGCTTTCTTT.